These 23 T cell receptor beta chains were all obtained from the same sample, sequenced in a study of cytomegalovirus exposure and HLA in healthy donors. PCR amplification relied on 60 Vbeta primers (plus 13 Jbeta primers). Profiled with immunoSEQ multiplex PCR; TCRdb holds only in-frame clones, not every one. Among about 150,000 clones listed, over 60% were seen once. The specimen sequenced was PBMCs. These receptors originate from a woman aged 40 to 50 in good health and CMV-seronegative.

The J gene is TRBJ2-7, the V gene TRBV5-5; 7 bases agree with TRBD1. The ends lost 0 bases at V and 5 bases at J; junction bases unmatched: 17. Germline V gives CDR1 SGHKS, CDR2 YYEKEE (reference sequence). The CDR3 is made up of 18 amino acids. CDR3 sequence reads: CASSLASPRQGASHEQYF. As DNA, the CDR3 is TGTGCCAGCAGCTTGGCTTCTCCCCGACAGGGAGCTTCTCACGAGCAGTACTTC.

Here the CDR3 reads CASNRDRRYNEQFF. As DNA, the CDR3 is TGTGCCAGTAACCGGGACAGACGATACAATGAGCAGTTCTTC. The chain employs TRBV19 and TRBJ2-1; the match to TRBD1 covers 7 bases. Germline CDR1 reads LNHDA; CDR2 reads SQIVND (reference sequence). The CDR3 extends over 14 amino acids. V was pared by 7 bases and J by 4 bases, with 7 bases of the junction left unmatched.

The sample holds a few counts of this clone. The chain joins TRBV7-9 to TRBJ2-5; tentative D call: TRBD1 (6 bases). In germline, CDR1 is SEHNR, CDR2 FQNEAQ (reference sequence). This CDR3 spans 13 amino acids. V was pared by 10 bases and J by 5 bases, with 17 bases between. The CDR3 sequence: CANPEGVVETQYF. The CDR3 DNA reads TGTGCCAACCCTGAGGGGGTGGTCGAGACCCAGTACTTC. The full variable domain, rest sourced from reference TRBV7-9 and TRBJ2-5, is DTGVSQNPRHKITKRGQNVTFRCDPISEHNRLYWYRQTLGQGPEFLTYFQNEAQLEKSRLLSDRFSAERPKGSFSTLEIQRTEQGDSAMYLCANPEGVVETQYFGPGTRLLVL.

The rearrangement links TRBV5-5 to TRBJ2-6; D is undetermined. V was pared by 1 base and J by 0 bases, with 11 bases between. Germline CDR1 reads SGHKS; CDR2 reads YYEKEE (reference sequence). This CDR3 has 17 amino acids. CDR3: CASSLPVMFSGANVLTF. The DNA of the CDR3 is TGTGCCAGCAGCTTGCCGGTAATGTTCTCTGGGGCCAACGTCCTGACTTTC.

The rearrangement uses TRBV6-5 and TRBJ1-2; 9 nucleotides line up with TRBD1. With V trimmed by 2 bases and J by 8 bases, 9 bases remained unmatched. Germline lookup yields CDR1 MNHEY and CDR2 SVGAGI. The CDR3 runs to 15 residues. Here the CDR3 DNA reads TGTGCCAGCAGTTACAGGGACAGGGCATTAGGGGGCTACACCTTC. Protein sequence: CASSYRDRALGGYTF.

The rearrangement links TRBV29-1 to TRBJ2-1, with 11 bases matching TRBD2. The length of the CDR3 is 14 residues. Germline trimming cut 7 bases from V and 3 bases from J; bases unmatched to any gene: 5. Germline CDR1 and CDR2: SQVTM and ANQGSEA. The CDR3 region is CSGGGTSGYNEQFF. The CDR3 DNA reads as TGCAGCGGGGGGGGGACTAGCGGCTACAATGAGCAGTTCTTC.

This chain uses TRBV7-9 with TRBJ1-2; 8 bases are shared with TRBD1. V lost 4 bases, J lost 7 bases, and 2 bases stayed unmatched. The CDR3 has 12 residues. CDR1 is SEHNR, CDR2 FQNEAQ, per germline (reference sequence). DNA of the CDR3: TGTGCCAGCAGCTCCAGGGGGCTTGGCTACACCTTC. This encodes CASSSRGLGYTF.

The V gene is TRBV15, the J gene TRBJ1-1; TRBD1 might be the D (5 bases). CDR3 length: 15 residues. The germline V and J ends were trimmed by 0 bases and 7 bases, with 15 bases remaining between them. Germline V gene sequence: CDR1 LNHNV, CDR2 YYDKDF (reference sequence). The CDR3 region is CATSRDRGGGREAFF. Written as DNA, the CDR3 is TGTGCCACCAGCAGAGATCGGGGGGGTGGCCGTGAAGCTTTCTTT.

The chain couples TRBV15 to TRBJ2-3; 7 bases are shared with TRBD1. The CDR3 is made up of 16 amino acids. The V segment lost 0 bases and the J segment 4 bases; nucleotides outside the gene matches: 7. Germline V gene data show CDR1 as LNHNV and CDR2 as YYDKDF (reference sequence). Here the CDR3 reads CATSREGTGVADTQYF. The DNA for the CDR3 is TGTGCCACCAGCAGAGAAGGAACAGGGGTAGCAGATACGCAGTATTTT. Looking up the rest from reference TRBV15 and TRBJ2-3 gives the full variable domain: DAMVIQNPRYQVTQFGKPVTLSCSQTLNHNVMYWYQQKSSQAPKLLFHYYDKDFNNEADTPDNFQSRRPNTSFCFLDIRSPGLGDTAMYLCATSREGTGVADTQYFGPGTRLTVL.

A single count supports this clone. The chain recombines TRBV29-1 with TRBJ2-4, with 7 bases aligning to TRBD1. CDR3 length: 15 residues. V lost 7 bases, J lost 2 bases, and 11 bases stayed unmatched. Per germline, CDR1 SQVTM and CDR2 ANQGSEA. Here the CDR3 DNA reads TGCAGCGCCCGGACAGGTCATAGCCCCAAAAACATTCAGTACTTC. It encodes CSARTGHSPKNIQYF.

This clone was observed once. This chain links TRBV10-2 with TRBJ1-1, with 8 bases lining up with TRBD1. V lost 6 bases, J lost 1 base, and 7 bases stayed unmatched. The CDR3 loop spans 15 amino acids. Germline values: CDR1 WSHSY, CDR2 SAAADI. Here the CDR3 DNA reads TGCGCCAGCAGGAACAGGGGGAGAGGGAACACTGAAGCTTTCTTT. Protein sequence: CASRNRGRGNTEAFF.

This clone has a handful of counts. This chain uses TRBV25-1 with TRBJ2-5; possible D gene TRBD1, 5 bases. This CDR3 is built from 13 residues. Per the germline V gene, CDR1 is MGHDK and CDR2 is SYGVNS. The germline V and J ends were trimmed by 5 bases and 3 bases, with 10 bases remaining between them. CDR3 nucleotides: TGTGCCAGCAGTCGCCAGGACAAAGAGACCCAGTACTTC. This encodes CASSRQDKETQYF.

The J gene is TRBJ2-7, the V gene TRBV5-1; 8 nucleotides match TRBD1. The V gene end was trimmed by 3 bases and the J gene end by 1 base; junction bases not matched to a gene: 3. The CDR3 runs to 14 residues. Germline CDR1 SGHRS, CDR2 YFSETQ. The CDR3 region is CASSSDRASYEQYF. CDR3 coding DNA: TGCGCCAGCAGCTCGGACAGGGCTTCCTACGAGCAGTACTTC.

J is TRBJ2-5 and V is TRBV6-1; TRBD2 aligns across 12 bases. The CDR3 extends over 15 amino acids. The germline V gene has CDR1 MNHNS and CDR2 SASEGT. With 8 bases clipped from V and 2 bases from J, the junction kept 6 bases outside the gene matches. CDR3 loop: CASVWTSGAQETQYF. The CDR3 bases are TGTGCCAGCGTATGGACTAGCGGGGCACAAGAGACCCAGTACTTC.

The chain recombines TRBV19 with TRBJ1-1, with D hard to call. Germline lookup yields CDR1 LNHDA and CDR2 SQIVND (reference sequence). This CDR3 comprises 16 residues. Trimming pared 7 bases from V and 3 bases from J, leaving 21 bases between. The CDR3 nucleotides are TGTGCCAGTACGCCGACTGCGGGGTTCCGGTACACTGAAGCTTTCTTT. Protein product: CASTPTAGFRYTEAFF.

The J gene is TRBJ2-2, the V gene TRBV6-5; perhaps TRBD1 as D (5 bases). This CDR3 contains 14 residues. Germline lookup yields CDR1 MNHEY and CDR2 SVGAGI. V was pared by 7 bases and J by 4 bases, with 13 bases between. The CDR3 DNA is TGTGCCAGCAAGCCTCGACAGTTCACCGGGGAGCTGTTTTTT. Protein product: CASKPRQFTGELFF.

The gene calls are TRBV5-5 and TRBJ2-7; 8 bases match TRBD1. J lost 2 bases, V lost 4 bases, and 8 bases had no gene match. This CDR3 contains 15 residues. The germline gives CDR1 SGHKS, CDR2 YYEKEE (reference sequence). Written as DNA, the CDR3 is TGTGCCAGCAGCCCAAACAGGGGGGACACCTACGAGCAGTACTTC. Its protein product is CASSPNRGDTYEQYF. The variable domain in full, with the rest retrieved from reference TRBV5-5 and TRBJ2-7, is DAGVTQSPTHLIKTRGQQVTLRCSPISGHKSVSWYQQVLGQGPQFIFQYYEKEERGRGNFPDRFSARQFPNYSSELNVNALLLGDSALYLCASSPNRGDTYEQYFGPGTRLTVT.

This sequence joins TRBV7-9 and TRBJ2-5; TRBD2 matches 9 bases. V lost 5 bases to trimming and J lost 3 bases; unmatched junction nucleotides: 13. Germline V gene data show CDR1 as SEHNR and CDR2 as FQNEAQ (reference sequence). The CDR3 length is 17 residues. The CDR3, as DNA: TGTGCCAGCAGCACGACCCTCCTGATAGCGGGGGAAGAGACCCAGTACTTC. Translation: CASSTTLLIAGEETQYF.

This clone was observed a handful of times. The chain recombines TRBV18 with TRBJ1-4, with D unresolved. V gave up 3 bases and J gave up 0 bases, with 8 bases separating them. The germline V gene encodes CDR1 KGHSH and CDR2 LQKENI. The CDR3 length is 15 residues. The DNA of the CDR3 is TGTGCCAGCTCACCGCTCAGCGCAACTAATGAAAAACTGTTTTTT. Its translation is CASSPLSATNEKLFF.

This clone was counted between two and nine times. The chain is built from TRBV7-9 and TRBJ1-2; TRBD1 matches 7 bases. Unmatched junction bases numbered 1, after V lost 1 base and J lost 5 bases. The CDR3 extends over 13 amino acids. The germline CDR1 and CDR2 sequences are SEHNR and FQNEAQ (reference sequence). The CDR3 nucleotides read TGTGCCAGCAGCTTAGGACAGGGATATGGCTACACCTTC. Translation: CASSLGQGYGYTF.

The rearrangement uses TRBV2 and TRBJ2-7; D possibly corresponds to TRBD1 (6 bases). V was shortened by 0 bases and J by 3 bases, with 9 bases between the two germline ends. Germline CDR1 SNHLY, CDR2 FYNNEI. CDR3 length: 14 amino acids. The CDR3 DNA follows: TGTGCCAGCAGTGAAGCGGCAGGGGTCTACGAGCAGTACTTC. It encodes CASSEAAGVYEQYF.

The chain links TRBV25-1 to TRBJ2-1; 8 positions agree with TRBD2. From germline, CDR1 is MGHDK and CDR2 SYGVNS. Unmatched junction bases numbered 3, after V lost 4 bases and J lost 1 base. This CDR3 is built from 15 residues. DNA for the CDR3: TGTGCCAGCAGTGGGGCGGGGGGATCCTACAATGAGCAGTTCTTC. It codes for CASSGAGGSYNEQFF.

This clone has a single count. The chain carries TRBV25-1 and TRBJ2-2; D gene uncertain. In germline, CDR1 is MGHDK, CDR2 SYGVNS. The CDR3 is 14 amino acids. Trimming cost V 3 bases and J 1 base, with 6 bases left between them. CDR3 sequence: CASSDPGNTGELFF. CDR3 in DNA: TGTGCCAGCAGTGACCCAGGGAACACCGGGGAGCTGTTTTTT.